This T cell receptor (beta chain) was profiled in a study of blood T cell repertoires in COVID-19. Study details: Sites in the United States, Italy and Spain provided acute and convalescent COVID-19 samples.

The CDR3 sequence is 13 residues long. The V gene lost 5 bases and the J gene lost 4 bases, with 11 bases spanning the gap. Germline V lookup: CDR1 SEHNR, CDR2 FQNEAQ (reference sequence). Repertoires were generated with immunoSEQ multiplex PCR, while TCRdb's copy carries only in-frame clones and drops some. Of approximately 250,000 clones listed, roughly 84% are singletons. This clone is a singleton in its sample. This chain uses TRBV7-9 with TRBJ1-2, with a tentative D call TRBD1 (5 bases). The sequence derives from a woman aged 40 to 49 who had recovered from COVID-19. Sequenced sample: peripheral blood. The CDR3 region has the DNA TGTGCCAGCAGCCCGACAGCGCCCTATGGCTACACCTTC. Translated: CASSPTAPYGYTF.